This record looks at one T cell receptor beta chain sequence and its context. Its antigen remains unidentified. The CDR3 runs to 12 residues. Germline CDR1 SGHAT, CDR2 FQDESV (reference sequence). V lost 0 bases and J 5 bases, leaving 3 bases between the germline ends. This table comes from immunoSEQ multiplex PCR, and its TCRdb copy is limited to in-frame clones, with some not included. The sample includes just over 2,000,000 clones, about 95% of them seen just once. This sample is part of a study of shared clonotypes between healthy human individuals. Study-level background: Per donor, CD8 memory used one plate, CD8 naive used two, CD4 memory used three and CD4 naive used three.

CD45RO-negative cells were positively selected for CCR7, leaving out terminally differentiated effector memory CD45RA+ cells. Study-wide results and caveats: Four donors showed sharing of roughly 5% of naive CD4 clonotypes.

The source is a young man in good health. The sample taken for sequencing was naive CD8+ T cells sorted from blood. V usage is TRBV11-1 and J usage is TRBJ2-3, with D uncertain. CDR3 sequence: CASSLAGDTQYF. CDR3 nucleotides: TGTGCCAGCAGCTTAGCGGGAGATACGCAGTATTTT. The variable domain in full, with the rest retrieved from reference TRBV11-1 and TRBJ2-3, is EAEVAQSPRYKITEKSQAVAFWCDPISGHATLYWYRQILGQGPELLVQFQDESVVDDSQLPKDRFSAERLKGVDSTLKIQPAELGDSAMYLCASSLAGDTQYFGPGTRLTVL.